These 28 T cell receptor beta chains originate from one sample sequenced in a study of cytomegalovirus exposure and HLA in healthy donors. The study ran its PCR with 60 Vbeta and 13 Jbeta primers. Using immunoSEQ multiplex PCR, the repertoire was profiled, and TCRdb retains in-frame clones only, with some absent. The sample includes tens of thousands of clones, more than 50% seen only once; the top ten take around 6.2%. The sequencing input was PBMCs. The source is a woman between 35 and 50 years old in good health and CMV-seropositive.

The CDR3 reads CASSFRAQEKLFF. The CDR3 DNA is TGTGCCAGCTCTTTCAGGGCACAGGAAAAACTGTTTTTT. V gene TRBV7-2 combines with J gene TRBJ1-4, with D perhaps TRBD1 (5 bases). Per germline, CDR1 SGHTA and CDR2 FQGNSA. The CDR3 totals 13 residues. V was trimmed by 8 bases and J by 8 bases, leaving 15 bases between them.

J is TRBJ2-2 and V is TRBV4-2, with D maybe TRBD1 (7 bases). This CDR3 has 17 residues. Germline lookup yields CDR1 LGHNA and CDR2 YNFKEQ. Trimming pared 1 base from V and 0 bases from J, leaving 12 bases between. CDR3 protein: CASSQARGTANTGELFF. In nucleotides, the CDR3 is TGTGCCAGCAGCCAAGCCCGGGGGACAGCGAACACCGGGGAGCTGTTTTTT.

The chain recombines TRBV30 with TRBJ1-2; D unresolved. Per germline, CDR1 GTSNPN and CDR2 SVGIG (reference sequence). With 0 bases removed from V and 4 bases from J, the gap between germline ends came to 15 bases. The CDR3 totals 15 residues. The CDR3 DNA reads TGTGCCTGGAGTGTGTCCCGGGGATTCGGCTATGGCTACACCTTC. Protein: CAWSVSRGFGYGYTF.

By share, this clone counts as medium-sized. The chain employs TRBV7-9 and TRBJ2-6; D perhaps matches TRBD1 (5 bases). Deletions cut 4 bases from V and 1 base from J, with 17 bases between. The CDR3 runs 18 residues. CDR1 is SEHNR and CDR2 is FQNEAQ in the germline V gene (reference sequence). The CDR3 sequence is CASSSSTALLSGANVLTF. The DNA for the CDR3 is TGTGCCAGCAGCTCTTCGACAGCGCTACTATCTGGGGCCAACGTCCTGACTTTC.

The CDR3 loop is CASSSLRGTEAFF. The CDR3 DNA reads as TGTGCCAGCAGTTCCCTTCGGGGCACTGAAGCTTTCTTT. The rearrangement uses TRBV6-5 and TRBJ1-1; D is unclear. V was clipped by 4 bases and J by 4 bases, with 10 bases between them. Germline-derived CDR1 and CDR2 are MNHEY and SVGAGI. The CDR3 loop spans 13 amino acids.

J is TRBJ2-3 and V is TRBV6-1; 9 nucleotides line up with TRBD2. Germline V gives CDR1 MNHNS, CDR2 SASEGT. With V trimmed by 8 bases and J by 2 bases, 8 bases remained unmatched. The CDR3 totals 15 residues. CDR3 bases: TGTGCCAGCCCGGTGGAGCGGGGGGCCACAGATACGCAGTATTTT. It is translated as CASPVERGATDTQYF.

The chain is built from TRBV4-3 and TRBJ2-5; TRBD1 matches 8 bases. Germline CDR1 is LGHNA and CDR2 is YSLEER. This CDR3 comprises 15 residues. Losses at the gene ends were 1 base for V and 2 bases for J; bases not matched to a gene: 3. The CDR3 reads CASSQGTGRQETQYF. The CDR3 bases are TGCGCCAGCAGCCAAGGGACAGGGCGGCAAGAGACCCAGTACTTC.

The rearrangement uses TRBV5-1 and TRBJ1-1; 9 bases align to TRBD1. The length of the CDR3 is 15 residues. The germline CDR1 and CDR2 sequences are SGHRS and YFSETQ. The junction had 2 bases not matched to a gene; V was cut back by 0 bases and J by 2 bases. CDR3 nucleotides: TGCGCCAGCAGCTTGGACAGGGGGCTCAACACTGAAGCTTTCTTT. Amino acids: CASSLDRGLNTEAFF.

The CDR3 bases are TGTGCCAGCAGCCCATTAACAGGGTACACTGAAGCTTTCTTT. Translated, it gives CASSPLTGYTEAFF. This sequence joins TRBV7-2 and TRBJ1-1, with a tentative D call TRBD1 (6 bases). Germline V gene sequence: CDR1 SGHTA, CDR2 FQGNSA. The CDR3 totals 14 residues. The V gene lost 5 bases and the J gene lost 3 bases, with 13 bases spanning the gap.

The chain joins TRBV6-1 to TRBJ2-7, with D possibly TRBD2 on 6 matching bases. The V gene's germline CDR1 is MNHNS and CDR2 SASEGT. This CDR3 comprises 16 residues. Deletions cut 1 base from V and 0 bases from J, with 13 bases between. CDR3 region: CASSEGYGGASYEQYF. The CDR3 DNA sequence: TGTGCCAGCAGTGAAGGATATGGCGGGGCCTCCTACGAGCAGTACTTC.

This clone was seen a few times. The chain carries TRBV5-1 and TRBJ1-2; the D gene is possibly TRBD1 (6 bases). This CDR3 contains 14 residues. The V end was cut by 0 bases, the J end by 0 bases, with 6 bases between. Germline-derived CDR1 and CDR2 are SGHRS and YFSETQ. CDR3 nucleotide sequence: TGCGCCAGCAGCTTGGGGACAGCTAACTATGGCTACACCTTC. Translated: CASSLGTANYGYTF.

The chain combines TRBV18 with TRBJ2-1; 8 bases fit TRBD2. After removal of 0 bases from V and 6 bases from J, the junction contained 4 bases not matched to a gene. The CDR3 is 15 amino acids. Germline CDR1 reads KGHSH; CDR2 reads LQKENI. DNA of the CDR3: TGTGCCAGCTCACCACCCTCCGGGGGGGCCAATGAGCAGTTCTTC. This encodes CASSPPSGGANEQFF.

The J gene is TRBJ2-1, the V gene TRBV5-1; 9 nucleotides agree with TRBD2. This CDR3 has 15 residues. Germline V gene sequence: CDR1 SGHRS, CDR2 YFSETQ. Germline trimming cut 3 bases from V and 6 bases from J; bases unmatched to any gene: 7. The CDR3 region is CASSSSASGVNEQFF. The CDR3 DNA sequence: TGCGCCAGCAGCTCCTCGGCTAGCGGGGTCAATGAGCAGTTCTTC.

In this sample, this clone turned up a few times. The chain has TRBV4-3 and TRBJ1-5; D is uncertain. The CDR3 length is 14 residues. Germline loops: CDR1 LGHNA, CDR2 YSLEER. V was clipped by 0 bases and J by 6 bases, with 9 bases between them. The CDR3: CASSQDWATQPQHF. The DNA of the CDR3 is TGCGCCAGCAGCCAAGATTGGGCTACTCAGCCCCAGCATTTT.

The chain uses TRBV6-1 and TRBJ2-7, with D unclear. The CDR3 contains 14 residues. Germline V CDR1 and CDR2: MNHNS, SASEGT. V was pared by 0 bases and J by 7 bases, with 13 bases between. CDR3 loop: CASSEAWARPEQYF. For the CDR3, the DNA is TGTGCCAGCAGTGAAGCGTGGGCCAGGCCGGAGCAGTACTTC.

This clone occurred a few times. This chain uses TRBV6-1 with TRBJ1-5, with D possibly being TRBD1 (5 bases). There are 11 residues in the CDR3. V shed 5 bases and J shed 6 bases, with 5 bases lying between them. The germline V gene has CDR1 MNHNS and CDR2 SASEGT. CDR3 sequence reads: CASSTGQPQHF. The CDR3 DNA reads as TGTGCCAGCAGTACAGGTCAGCCCCAGCATTTT.

The chain carries TRBV9 and TRBJ2-5, with no clear D. Germline lookup yields CDR1 SGDLS and CDR2 YYNGEE. This CDR3 has 15 residues. Trimming took 6 bases from V and 5 from J, leaving 20 bases between them. The CDR3 DNA reads as TGTGCCAGCACCCCCTCAGTGTTGTACGGGGAGACCCAGTACTTC. It encodes CASTPSVLYGETQYF.

This clone has a handful of counts. The V call is TRBV4-1, the J call TRBJ2-2, with 10 bases lining up with TRBD1. The length of the CDR3 is 15 residues. Germline assignment: CDR1 MGHRA and CDR2 YSYEKL. The V and J ends lost 1 base and 7 bases, in that order; junction bases with no gene match: 3. CDR3 bases: TGCGCCAGCAGCCAAGTAGGACAGGGGGTCGGGGAGCTGTTTTTT. As protein: CASSQVGQGVGELFF.

This clone was detected only a few times. The V call is TRBV29-1, the J call TRBJ1-2; unclear D gene. CDR1 is SQVTM, CDR2 ANQGSEA, per germline. This CDR3 is built from 13 residues. Trimming removed 5 bases from V and 4 bases from J, with 14 bases in between. This CDR3 reads CSVRIQDSYGYTF. The CDR3, as DNA: TGCAGCGTTCGAATCCAGGACTCCTATGGCTACACCTTC. Full variable domain (rest looked up from reference TRBV29-1 and TRBJ1-2): SAVISQKPSRDICQRGTSLTIQCQVDSQVTMMFWYRQQPGQSLTLIATANQGSEATYESGFVIDKFPISRPNLTFSTLTVSNMSPEDSSIYLCSVRIQDSYGYTFGSGTRLTVV.

The gene calls are TRBV29-1 and TRBJ1-2; D unresolved. Trimming took 1 base from V and 4 from J, leaving 4 bases between them. The CDR3 extends over 11 amino acids. In germline, CDR1 is SQVTM, CDR2 ANQGSEA. The CDR3 spells CSVEVSYGYTF. CDR3 DNA: TGCAGCGTTGAAGTCAGCTATGGCTACACCTTC. Looking up the rest from reference TRBV29-1 and TRBJ1-2 gives the full variable domain: SAVISQKPSRDICQRGTSLTIQCQVDSQVTMMFWYRQQPGQSLTLIATANQGSEATYESGFVIDKFPISRPNLTFSTLTVSNMSPEDSSIYLCSVEVSYGYTFGSGTRLTVV.

This clone was seen a few times. The identical CDR3 is also encoded by other nucleotide sequences in the sample. The genes are TRBV11-2 and TRBJ1-2, with D uncertain. CDR3 length equals 14 residues. Trimming removed 5 bases at V and 1 base at J, with 11 bases between. CDR1 is SGHAT and CDR2 is FQNNGV in the germline V gene. CDR3 coding DNA: TGTGCCAGCAGCCTAACAGTAGATAACTATGGCTACACCTTC. Amino acid sequence: CASSLTVDNYGYTF.

V is TRBV11-3 and J is TRBJ2-1; 9 bases fit TRBD1. Per the germline V gene, CDR1 is SGHNT and CDR2 is YENEEA. The junction had 5 bases not matched to a gene; V was cut back by 5 bases and J by 3 bases. The CDR3 is made up of 15 amino acids. The CDR3 DNA reads TGTGCCAGCAGCCCTACAGGGGGCTTCTACAATGAGCAGTTCTTC. Protein product: CASSPTGGFYNEQFF.

The chain has TRBV4-3 and TRBJ2-7, with D perhaps matching TRBD1 (5 bases). The germline gives CDR1 LGHNA, CDR2 YSLEER. This CDR3 contains 16 residues. With 0 bases removed from V and 5 bases from J, the gap between germline ends came to 17 bases. The CDR3 DNA reads as TGCGCCAGCAGCCAAGATTTCCGGCAGGGTGTACACGAGCAGTACTTC. It encodes CASSQDFRQGVHEQYF.

The rearrangement joins TRBV2 to TRBJ1-6, with no clear D. Deletions cut 10 bases from V and 4 bases from J, with 17 bases between. The CDR3 consists of 15 residues. The germline CDR1 and CDR2 sequences are SNHLY and FYNNEI. CDR3 in amino acids: CAIPGDGKYNSPLHF. The CDR3 DNA reads TGTGCCATCCCGGGCGACGGGAAATATAATTCACCCCTCCACTTT.

This clone was seen a handful of times. This chain links TRBV2 with TRBJ2-7; 7 nucleotides align to TRBD2. The junction had 13 bases not matched to a gene; V was cut back by 8 bases and J by 6 bases. The CDR3 length is 14 residues. Germline V CDR1 and CDR2: SNHLY, FYNNEI. The CDR3 DNA reads as TGTGCCAGCGCCGGAATCCAGGCTAGCGGCGAGCAGTACTTC. Its protein is CASAGIQASGEQYF.

The V call is TRBV5-3, the J call TRBJ1-5; TRBD1 aligns across 8 bases. TRBV5-3 is an open reading frame, and its role is uncertain. The CDR3 is 16 amino acids. V lost 4 bases and J lost 2; bases outside the gene matches: 8. For the CDR3, the DNA is TGTGCCAGAAGCCTCCAACAGGGGGGTGGCAATCAGCCCCAGCATTTT. Translating gives CARSLQQGGGNQPQHF.

V usage is TRBV5-6 and J usage is TRBJ1-6; D is undetermined. The germline V gene has CDR1 SGHDT and CDR2 YYEEEE. This CDR3 has 15 residues. V was clipped by 4 bases and J by 14 bases, with 22 bases between them. Here the CDR3 reads CASSPGPTAGESLHF. For the CDR3, the DNA is TGTGCCAGCAGCCCCGGTCCAACAGCCGGTGAATCCCTCCACTTT.

J is TRBJ2-1 and V is TRBV7-9; weak D call: TRBD1 (5 bases). The CDR3 extends over 15 amino acids. Germline CDR1 and CDR2: SEHNR and FQNEAQ (reference sequence). Trimming removed 0 bases from V and 10 bases from J, with 16 bases in between. CDR3 sequence: CASSLALRTRQEQFF. The CDR3 bases are TGTGCCAGCAGCTTAGCGCTCAGGACACGGCAAGAGCAGTTCTTC.